The T cell receptor beta chain described here comes from a study of blood T cell repertoires in COVID-19. In the study overall: Sites in the United States, Italy and Spain provided acute and convalescent COVID-19 samples. PBMCs, B-cell-depleted T cells, or T cells provided the cDNA or gDNA that made up the material.

The CDR3 spans 13 residues. Trimming shortened V by 4 bases and J by 5 bases, and 11 bases separated the two germline ends. Germline V gene lookup returns CDR1 LNHDA and CDR2 SQIVND (reference sequence). The authors' processing: The authors estimated nucleated cell counts from reference gene primer amplification. Data came from immunoSEQ multiplex PCR; TCRdb stores just in-frame clones and leaves some out. The V and J calls and clone size are taken from that table; D and trimming were inferred from the DNA. The data show fewer than 85,000 clones, around 70% seen once. The clonotype originates from a man aged 55-75 years with acute or convalescent COVID-19. The sample was peripheral blood. This rearrangement joins TRBV19 to TRBJ2-5; a weak D match, TRBD1 (6 bases). The DNA for the CDR3 is TGTGCCAGTAGTAAGGACAGCCAGGAGACCCAGTACTTC. Translation: CASSKDSQETQYF.